What follows are 6 T cell receptor beta chains derived from one specimen sequenced in a study of CD8 T cells in Susac syndrome (dated by TCRdb to the late 2010s). Receptor libraries were prepared by the immunoSEQ multiplex PCR assay. RNA was extracted using the RNeasy kit, and about 0.5 to 1 ug of the RNA was reverse transcribed with random hexamers. TCRdb reanalyzed the raw reads on its own, using fastp at Q25 for trimming and MiXCR for clone calling, and kept in-frame beta chains. Identical CDR3 proteins give one entry, which carries the most common genes and DNA. The sample includes roughly 150,000 distinct CDR3 sequences, with about 93% observed a single time. Of the sample, around 0.13% falls within the top ten clones. The sequenced sample was CD4+ T cells from PBMCs. Receptors were obtained from a human donor in good health.

This chain links TRBV4-1 with TRBJ2-4; D is unclear. The CDR3 consists of 17 residues. Germline assignment: CDR1 MGHRA and CDR2 YSYEKL. Deletions cut 0 bases from V and 0 bases from J, with 12 bases between. The CDR3 sequence: CASSQDRTVIAKNIQYF. DNA for the CDR3: TGCGCCAGCAGCCAAGATCGGACGGTTATAGCCAAAAACATTCAGTACTTC.

The chain recombines TRBV5-1 with TRBJ2-5; 8 nucleotides match TRBD2. Trimming removed 2 bases from V and 4 bases from J; junction bases left unmatched: 7. From germline, CDR1 is SGHRS and CDR2 YFSETQ. The CDR3 spans 15 residues. CDR3 sequence reads: CASSLPAGGGETQYF. The CDR3, as DNA: TGCGCCAGCAGCTTACCCGCGGGGGGAGGAGAGACCCAGTACTTC.

This clonotype has more than one count but fewer than ten. This chain connects TRBV27 to TRBJ2-7; D unclear. Looked up from germline, CDR1 is MNHEY and CDR2 is SMNVEV (reference sequence). The CDR3 spans 14 residues. Trimming left V 2 bases short and J 5 bases short, with 13 bases between. The CDR3 protein is CASSLAAGSNEQYF. Written as DNA, the CDR3 is TGTGCCAGCAGTTTAGCAGCCGGTTCTAACGAGCAGTACTTC.

This rearrangement joins TRBV18 to TRBJ2-7; 7 positions agree with TRBD1. This CDR3 region has 15 residues. CDR1 and CDR2 from the germline V gene are KGHSH and LQKENI. Germline trimming cut 2 bases from V and 3 bases from J; bases unmatched to any gene: 7. CDR3 in amino acids: CASSPRQGGDYEQYF. CDR3 bases: TGTGCCAGCTCACCAAGACAGGGTGGAGACTACGAGCAGTACTTC.

V gene TRBV6-2 or TRBV6-3 combines with J gene TRBJ2-5, with TRBD1 identical over 9 bases. CDR3 length: 15 residues. The germline gives CDR1 MNHEY, CDR2 SVGEGT. J was trimmed by 2 bases and V by 6 bases; bases with no gene match: 7. The CDR3 loop reads CASRPGTGNQETQYF. CDR3 nucleotides: TGTGCCAGCAGACCTGGGACAGGGAATCAAGAGACCCAGTACTTC.

This chain links TRBV6-5 with TRBJ2-2, with 7 bases matching TRBD1. CDR1 is MNHEY, CDR2 SVGAGI, per germline. The CDR3 is 15 amino acids. The trim removed 6 bases at V and 2 bases at J, leaving 6 bases unmatched. In DNA, the CDR3 is TGTGCCAGCAGGCCCGGGACAGCAAACACCGGGGAGCTGTTTTTT. It specifies CASRPGTANTGELFF.